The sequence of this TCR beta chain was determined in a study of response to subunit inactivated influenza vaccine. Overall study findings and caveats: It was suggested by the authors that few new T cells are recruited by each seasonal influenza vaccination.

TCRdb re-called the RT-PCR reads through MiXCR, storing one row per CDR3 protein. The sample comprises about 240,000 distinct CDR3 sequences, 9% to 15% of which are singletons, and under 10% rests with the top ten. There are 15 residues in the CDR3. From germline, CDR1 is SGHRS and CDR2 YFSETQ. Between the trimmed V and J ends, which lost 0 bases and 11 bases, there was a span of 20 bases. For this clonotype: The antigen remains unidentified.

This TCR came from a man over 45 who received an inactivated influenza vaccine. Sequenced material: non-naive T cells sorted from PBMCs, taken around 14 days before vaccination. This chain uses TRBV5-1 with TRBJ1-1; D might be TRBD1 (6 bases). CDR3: CASSLEGGGPLKAFF. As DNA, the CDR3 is TGCGCCAGCAGCTTGGAAGGGGGAGGGCCCTTAAAGGCTTTCTTT.